Each of the 16 T cell receptor beta chains below was sequenced from the same sample in a study of blood T cell repertoires in COVID-19. Only in-frame clones appear in the TCRdb table, and some are missing; sequencing was by immunoSEQ multiplex PCR. The sample has some 280,000 clones, roughly 90% seen once; the top ten hold roughly an eighth. The sample consisted of peripheral blood. Receptors originate from an older woman with acute or convalescent COVID-19.

The chain is built from TRBV4-3 and TRBJ2-1; 14 bases align to TRBD2. Germline CDR1 is LGHNA and CDR2 is YSLEER. The CDR3 spans 15 residues. The J segment lost 11 bases and the V segment lost 0 bases, leaving 3 bases of the junction unmatched. This CDR3 reads CASSQDGLAGGQQFF. The CDR3, as DNA: TGCGCCAGCAGCCAAGACGGACTAGCGGGGGGCCAGCAGTTCTTC.

The rearrangement links TRBV20-1 to TRBJ2-2; 9 nucleotides line up with TRBD2. This CDR3 comprises 17 residues. The V gene end was trimmed by 3 bases and the J gene end by 5 bases; junction bases not matched to a gene: 13. Germline CDR1 is DFQATT and CDR2 is SNEGSKA (reference sequence). The CDR3 DNA reads as TGCAGTGCTAGTCCCGCGGGAGCGGGAGGAGGTACCGGGGAGCTGTTTTTT. As protein: CSASPAGAGGGTGELFF.

The V call is TRBV7-3, the J call TRBJ2-2; a possible D gene is TRBD2 (5 bases). Germline V CDR1 and CDR2: SGHTA, FQGTGA. The germline V and J ends were trimmed by 5 bases and 6 bases, with 16 bases remaining between them. The CDR3 is 15 amino acids. CDR3 DNA: TGTGCCAGCAGCCCCTCTAGAGGGAGAGCCGGGGAGCTGTTTTTT. Its translation is CASSPSRGRAGELFF.

CDR3 nucleotide sequence: TGTGCCAGCCACCGGGGACGGACTAAGAACACTGAAGCTTTCTTT. It yields the protein CASHRGRTKNTEAFF. The rearrangement links TRBV6-5 to TRBJ1-1, with D tentatively TRBD1 (5 bases). This CDR3 spans 15 amino acids. V lost 8 bases, J lost 1 base, and 17 bases lay in between. Per germline, CDR1 MNHEY and CDR2 SVGAGI.

The genes are TRBV15 and TRBJ1-5, with 9 positions matching TRBD1. The CDR3 is made up of 14 amino acids. After removal of 1 base from V and 6 bases from J, the junction contained 1 base not matched to a gene. Germline loops: CDR1 LNHNV, CDR2 YYDKDF (reference sequence). CDR3 nucleotides: TGTGCCACCAGCAGAGTACAGGGGGCTCAGCCCCAGCATTTT. It encodes CATSRVQGAQPQHF.

The genes are TRBV5-4 and TRBJ2-3; 8 bases match TRBD2. Germline V gene data show CDR1 as SGHNT and CDR2 as YYREEE (reference sequence). V gave up 0 bases and J gave up 6 bases; unmatched junction bases: 9. The CDR3 is made up of 16 amino acids. The CDR3 reads CASSLAGASGSDTQYF. The CDR3, as DNA: TGTGCCAGCAGCTTGGCTGGGGCTAGCGGGTCTGATACGCAGTATTTT.

The gene calls are TRBV7-9 and TRBJ1-6, with 8 bases fitting TRBD1. Per the germline V gene, CDR1 is SEHNR and CDR2 is FQNEAQ (reference sequence). V was pared by 7 bases and J by 0 bases, with 5 bases of the junction left unmatched. The CDR3 contains 16 residues. CDR3 nucleotides: TGTGCCAGCATCAGGGACAGGAGCTCCTATAATTCACCCCTCCACTTT. This gives the protein CASIRDRSSYNSPLHF. Using reference TRBV7-9 and TRBJ1-6 for the parts outside the CDR3, the full variable domain is DTGVSQNPRHKITKRGQNVTFRCDPISEHNRLYWYRQTLGQGPEFLTYFQNEAQLEKSRLLSDRFSAERPKGSFSTLEIQRTEQGDSAMYLCASIRDRSSYNSPLHFGNGTRLTVT.

This chain uses TRBV7-9 with TRBJ1-4; 8 bases match TRBD1. This CDR3 contains 15 residues. The ends lost 5 bases at V and 10 bases at J; junction bases unmatched: 12. The germline V gene encodes CDR1 SEHNR and CDR2 FQNEAQ (reference sequence). In DNA, the CDR3 is TGTGCCAGCAGCCTTCCAACCAGACAGGGGAGAAAACTGTTTTTT. Translated: CASSLPTRQGRKLFF.

V usage is TRBV27 and J usage is TRBJ1-3, with D hard to call. Trimming left V 10 bases short and J 3 bases short, with 16 bases between. CDR1 and CDR2 from the germline V gene are MNHEY and SMNVEV (reference sequence). This CDR3 is built from 14 residues. The CDR3 DNA sequence: TGTGCCACCATCAACGACTACTTTGGAAACACCATATATTTT. Amino acids: CATINDYFGNTIYF.

The V and J genes are TRBV21-1 and TRBJ1-1; the DNA was not used to check the table's D call, TRBD1. TRBV21-1 is flagged as a pseudogene. The CDR3 covers 22 residues. The CDR3 is CASSTQDRGRSGKRDLRTEAFF. CDR3 bases: TGTGCCAGCAGCACGCAAGACAGGGGGCGATCTGGTAAACGTGATTTAAGGACTGAAGCTTTCTTT.

The chain is built from TRBV6-2 or TRBV6-3 and TRBJ1-6, with D perhaps matching TRBD1 (6 bases). Germline assignment: CDR1 MNHEY and CDR2 SVGEGT. With 0 bases removed from V and 11 bases from J, the gap between germline ends came to 20 bases. The CDR3 is made up of 17 amino acids. The CDR3 is CASSYSLQGERATPLHF. CDR3 nucleotides: TGTGCCAGCAGTTACTCACTACAGGGAGAGCGAGCGACACCCCTCCACTTT.

This sequence joins TRBV2 and TRBJ2-3; 8 bases agree with TRBD2. The V gene end was trimmed by 8 bases and the J gene end by 3 bases; junction bases not matched to a gene: 10. This CDR3 spans 15 amino acids. Germline loops: CDR1 SNHLY, CDR2 FYNNEI. CDR3 sequence (DNA): TGTGCCAGCGTTTGGAGCCAGCGGGAGACAGATACGCAGTATTTT. This gives the protein CASVWSQRETDTQYF.

The gene calls are TRBV6-2 or TRBV6-3 and TRBJ2-5; maybe TRBD2 (6 bases). CDR1 and CDR2 (germline): MNHEY, SVGEGT. Between the trimmed V and J ends, which lost 6 bases and 1 base, there was a span of 12 bases. The CDR3 consists of 14 residues. CDR3 sequence (DNA): TGTGCCAGCAGCCGCGGGACGGTCCAAGAGACCCAGTACTTC. Its protein product is CASSRGTVQETQYF.

The chain joins TRBV9 to TRBJ2-7; 11 bases are a match to TRBD1. CDR1 is SGDLS, CDR2 YYNGEE, per germline. This CDR3 spans 15 amino acids. The V segment lost 2 bases and the J segment 3 bases; nucleotides outside the gene matches: 4. CDR3 loop: CASSVLGTGGYEQYF. DNA of the CDR3: TGTGCCAGCAGCGTCCTTGGGACAGGGGGCTACGAGCAGTACTTC.

This chain uses TRBV27 with TRBJ1-5; TRBD1 is a possible D gene (6 bases). Germline CDR1 MNHEY, CDR2 SMNVEV (reference sequence). Trimming cost V 4 bases and J 3 bases, with 13 bases left between them. The CDR3 loop spans 15 amino acids. CDR3 amino acids: CASSSLGGHNQPQHF. The CDR3 DNA reads TGTGCCAGCAGTTCCCTAGGGGGTCACAATCAGCCCCAGCATTTT.

With respect to this clone: Other nucleotide sequences from this sample produce the same CDR3. The V call is TRBV29-1, the J call TRBJ2-7; the match to TRBD1 covers 7 bases. The CDR3 extends over 12 amino acids. CDR1 and CDR2 from the germline V gene are SQVTM and ANQGSEA. V shed 5 bases and J 2 bases; nucleotides not matched to a gene: 3. This CDR3 is CSVRQGAYEQYF. In DNA, the CDR3 is TGCAGCGTTAGGCAGGGGGCCTACGAGCAGTACTTC.